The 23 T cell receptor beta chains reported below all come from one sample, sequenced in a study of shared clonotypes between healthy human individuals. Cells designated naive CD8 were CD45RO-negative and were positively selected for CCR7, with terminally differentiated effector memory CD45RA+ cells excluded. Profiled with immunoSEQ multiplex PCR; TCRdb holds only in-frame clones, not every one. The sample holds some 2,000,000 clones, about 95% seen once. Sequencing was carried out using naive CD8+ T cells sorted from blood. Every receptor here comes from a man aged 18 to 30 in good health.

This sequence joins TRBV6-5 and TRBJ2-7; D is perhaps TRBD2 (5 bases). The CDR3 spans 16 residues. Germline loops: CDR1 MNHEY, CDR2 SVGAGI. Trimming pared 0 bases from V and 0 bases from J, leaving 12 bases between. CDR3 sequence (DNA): TGTGCCAGCAGTTACTCGACCGGGGAAAACTCCTACGAGCAGTACTTC. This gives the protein CASSYSTGENSYEQYF.

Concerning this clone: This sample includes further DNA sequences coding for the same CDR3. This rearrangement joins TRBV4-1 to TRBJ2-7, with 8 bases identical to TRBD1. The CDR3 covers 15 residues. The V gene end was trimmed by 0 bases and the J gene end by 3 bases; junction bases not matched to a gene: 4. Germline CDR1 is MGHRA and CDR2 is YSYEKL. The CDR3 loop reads CASSQDGQGNYEQYF. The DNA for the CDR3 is TGCGCCAGCAGCCAAGATGGACAGGGAAACTACGAGCAGTACTTC.

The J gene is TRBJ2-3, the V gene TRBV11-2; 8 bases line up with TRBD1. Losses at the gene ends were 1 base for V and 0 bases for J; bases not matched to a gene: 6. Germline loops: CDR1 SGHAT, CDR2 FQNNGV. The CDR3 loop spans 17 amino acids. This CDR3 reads CASSLALGQASTDTQYF. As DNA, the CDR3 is TGTGCCAGCAGCTTAGCCCTGGGACAGGCGAGCACAGATACGCAGTATTTT.

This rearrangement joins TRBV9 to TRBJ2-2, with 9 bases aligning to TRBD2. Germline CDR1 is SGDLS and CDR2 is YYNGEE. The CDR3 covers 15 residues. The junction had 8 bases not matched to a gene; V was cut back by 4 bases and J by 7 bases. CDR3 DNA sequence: TGTGCCAGCAGCTCTTCGCGGGAGGGAGGCGGGGAGCTGTTTTTT. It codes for CASSSSREGGGELFF.

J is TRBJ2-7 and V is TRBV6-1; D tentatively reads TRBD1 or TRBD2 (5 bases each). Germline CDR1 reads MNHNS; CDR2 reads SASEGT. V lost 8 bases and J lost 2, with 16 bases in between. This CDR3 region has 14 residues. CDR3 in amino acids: CASSSGRLTYEQYF. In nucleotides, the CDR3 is TGTGCCAGCTCGTCGGGGCGGCTCACCTACGAGCAGTACTTC.

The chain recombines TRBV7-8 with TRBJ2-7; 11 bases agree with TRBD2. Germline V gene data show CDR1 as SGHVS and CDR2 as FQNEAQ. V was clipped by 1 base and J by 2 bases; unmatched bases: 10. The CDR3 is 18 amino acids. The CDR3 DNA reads TGTGCCAGCAGCTTAGGGCTAGCGGGGGGCCTTCTTCCCTACGAGCAGTACTTC. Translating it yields CASSLGLAGGLLPYEQYF.

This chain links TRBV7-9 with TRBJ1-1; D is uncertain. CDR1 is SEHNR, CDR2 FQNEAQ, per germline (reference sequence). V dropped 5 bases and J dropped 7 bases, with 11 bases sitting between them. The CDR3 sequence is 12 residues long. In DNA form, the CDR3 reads TGTGCCAGCAGCGGAGAGTACGATGAAGCTTTCTTT. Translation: CASSGEYDEAFF.

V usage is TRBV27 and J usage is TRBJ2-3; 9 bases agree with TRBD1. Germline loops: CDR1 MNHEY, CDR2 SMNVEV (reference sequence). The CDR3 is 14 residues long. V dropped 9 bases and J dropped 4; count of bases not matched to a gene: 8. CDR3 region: CASSAGTGPDTQYF. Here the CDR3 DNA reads TGTGCCAGTAGCGCCGGGACAGGGCCAGATACGCAGTATTTT.

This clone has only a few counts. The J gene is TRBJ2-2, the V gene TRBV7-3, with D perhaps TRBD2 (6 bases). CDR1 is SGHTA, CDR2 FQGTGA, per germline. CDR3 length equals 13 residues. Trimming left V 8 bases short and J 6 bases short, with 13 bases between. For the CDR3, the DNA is TGTGCCAGCGGAACTAGCATCGCCGGGGAGCTGTTTTTT. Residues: CASGTSIAGELFF.

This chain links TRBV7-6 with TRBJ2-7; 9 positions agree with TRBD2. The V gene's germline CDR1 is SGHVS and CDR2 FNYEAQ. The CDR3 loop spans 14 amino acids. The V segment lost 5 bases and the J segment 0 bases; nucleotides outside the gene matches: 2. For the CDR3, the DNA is TGTGCCAGCAGCATTAGCGGGAGCTCCTACGAGCAGTACTTC. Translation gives CASSISGSSYEQYF.

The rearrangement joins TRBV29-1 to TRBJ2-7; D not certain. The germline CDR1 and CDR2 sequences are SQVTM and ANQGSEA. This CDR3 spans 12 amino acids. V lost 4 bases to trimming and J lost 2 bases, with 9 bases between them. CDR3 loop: CSVGSGTYEQYF. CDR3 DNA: TGCAGCGTTGGGTCAGGAACCTACGAGCAGTACTTC.

The CDR3 DNA sequence: TGTGCCAGTAGGGAGGAATGGGAGACGAGAGGCTATGAGCAGTTCTTC. Amino acid sequence: CASREEWETRGYEQFF. This chain joins TRBV19 and TRBJ2-1; the D gene is possibly TRBD2 (5 bases). The CDR3 sequence is 16 residues long. CDR1 is LNHDA, CDR2 SQIVND, per germline (reference sequence). V was cut by 6 bases and J by 8 bases, with 23 bases left in between.

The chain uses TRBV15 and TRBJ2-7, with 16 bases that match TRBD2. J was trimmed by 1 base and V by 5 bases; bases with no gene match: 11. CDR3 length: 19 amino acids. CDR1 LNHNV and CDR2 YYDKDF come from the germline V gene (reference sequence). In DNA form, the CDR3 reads TGTGCCACCAGCGACCCCGCCGGGACTAGCGGGAGGGATTCCTACGAGCAGTACTTC. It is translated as CATSDPAGTSGRDSYEQYF.

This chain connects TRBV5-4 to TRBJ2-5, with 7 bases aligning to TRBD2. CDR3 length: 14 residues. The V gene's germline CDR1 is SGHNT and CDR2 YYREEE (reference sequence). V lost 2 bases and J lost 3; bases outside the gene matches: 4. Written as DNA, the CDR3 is TGTGCCAGCAGCTTCGGCCTAGCGGAAGAGACCCAGTACTTC. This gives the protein CASSFGLAEETQYF.

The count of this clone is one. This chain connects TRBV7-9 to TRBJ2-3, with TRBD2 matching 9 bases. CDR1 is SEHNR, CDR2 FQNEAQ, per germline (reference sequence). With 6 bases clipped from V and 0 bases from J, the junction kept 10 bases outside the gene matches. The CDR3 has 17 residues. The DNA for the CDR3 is TGTGCCAGCAGGGCCGGGACTAGCTTTATAAGCACAGATACGCAGTATTTT. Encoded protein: CASRAGTSFISTDTQYF.

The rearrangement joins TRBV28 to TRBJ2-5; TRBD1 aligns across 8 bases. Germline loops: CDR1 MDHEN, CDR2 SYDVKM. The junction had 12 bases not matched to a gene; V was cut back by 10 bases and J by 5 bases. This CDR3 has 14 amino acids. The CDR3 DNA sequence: TGTGCCAATCAGACCGGGACAGGACGGGAGACCCAGTACTTC. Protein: CANQTGTGRETQYF.

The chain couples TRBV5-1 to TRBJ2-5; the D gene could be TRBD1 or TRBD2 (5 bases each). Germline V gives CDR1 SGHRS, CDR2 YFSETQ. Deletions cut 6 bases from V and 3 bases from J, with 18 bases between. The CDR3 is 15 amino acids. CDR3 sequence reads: CASTSPGLGEETQYF. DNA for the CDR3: TGCGCCAGCACCTCTCCGGGGCTAGGCGAAGAGACCCAGTACTTC.

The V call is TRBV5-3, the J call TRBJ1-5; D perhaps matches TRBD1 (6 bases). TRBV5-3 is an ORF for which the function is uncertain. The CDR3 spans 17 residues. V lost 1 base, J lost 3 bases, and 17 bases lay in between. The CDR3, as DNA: TGTGCCAGAAGCTTGAGAGGGGGACGAAATAACAATCAGCCCCAGCATTTT. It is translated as CARSLRGGRNNNQPQHF.

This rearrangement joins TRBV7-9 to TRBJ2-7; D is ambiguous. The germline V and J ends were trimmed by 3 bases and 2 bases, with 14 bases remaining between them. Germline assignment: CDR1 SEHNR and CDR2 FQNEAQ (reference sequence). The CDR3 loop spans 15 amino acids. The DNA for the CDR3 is TGTGCCAGCAGCTTCCCCGTAGGATTGACCTACGAGCAGTACTTC. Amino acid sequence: CASSFPVGLTYEQYF.

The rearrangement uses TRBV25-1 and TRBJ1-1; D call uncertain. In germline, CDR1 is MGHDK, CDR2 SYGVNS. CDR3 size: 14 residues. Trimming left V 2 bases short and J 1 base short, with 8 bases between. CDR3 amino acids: CASSEPWQNTEAFF. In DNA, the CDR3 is TGTGCCAGCAGTGAACCTTGGCAGAACACTGAAGCTTTCTTT.

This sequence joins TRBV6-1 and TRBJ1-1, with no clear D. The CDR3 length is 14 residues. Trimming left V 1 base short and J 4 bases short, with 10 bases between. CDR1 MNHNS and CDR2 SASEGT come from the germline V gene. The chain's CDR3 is CASSEDRTFTEAFF. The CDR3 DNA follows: TGTGCCAGCAGTGAAGATAGAACTTTCACTGAAGCTTTCTTT.

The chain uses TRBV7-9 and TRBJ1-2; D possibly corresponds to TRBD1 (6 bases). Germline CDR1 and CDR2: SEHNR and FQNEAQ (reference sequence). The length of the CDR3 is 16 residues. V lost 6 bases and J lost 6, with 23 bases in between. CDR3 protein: CASSSPAGAPSHGYTF. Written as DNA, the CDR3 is TGTGCCAGCAGTTCTCCCGCAGGGGCCCCTAGCCATGGCTACACCTTC.

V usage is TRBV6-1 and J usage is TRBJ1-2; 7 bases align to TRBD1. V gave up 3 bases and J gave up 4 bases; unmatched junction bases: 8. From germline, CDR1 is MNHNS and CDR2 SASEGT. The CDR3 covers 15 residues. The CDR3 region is CASSEVTGVPYGYTF. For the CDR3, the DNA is TGTGCCAGCAGTGAGGTAACAGGGGTCCCCTATGGCTACACCTTC.